This is a list of T cell receptor beta chains from one sample in a study of identical twins. MiXCR was run by TCRdb on the 5' RACE reads, yielding one entry per CDR3 protein. Among over 550,000 distinct CDR3 sequences listed, roughly 7.2% were seen once. This same sample was also taken into another study, of yellow fever vaccine responses in identical twins.

Specimen: PBMCs. Every receptor here comes from a woman between 18 and 30 years old in good health. Each CDR3 is given with its conserved first and last residue. D genes are given only for firm matches. Size values are once, few and many counts, or a class for expanded clones, and some rows have none.

>.|14|.|TRBJ2-1|TRBV7-6
CASSFGTRYNEQFF
TGTGCCAGCAGCTTCGGGACACGCTACAATGAGCAGTTCTTC
>.|14|TRBD1|TRBJ2-1|TRBV12-3/TRBV12-4
CASSLRGPHNEQFF
TGTGCCAGCAGTTTAAGGGGGCCCCACAATGAGCAGTTCTTC
>many|12|.|TRBJ2-2|TRBV20-1
CRIRENTGELFF
TGCAGGATTCGAGAGAACACCGGGGAGCTGTTTTTT
>many|13|.|TRBJ2-5|TRBV5-1
CASSAGIQETQYF
TGCGCCAGCAGCGCCGGGATTCAAGAGACCCAGTACTTC
>few|16|.|TRBJ2-5|TRBV7-6
CASSLYSGQYQETQYF
TGTGCCAGCAGCTTATATAGCGGACAGTACCAAGAGACCCAGTACTTC
>few|17|.|TRBJ2-7|TRBV9
CASSVEARSHPGGEQYF
TGTGCCAGCAGCGTAGAAGCTCGCAGCCATCCTGGGGGTGAGCAGTACTTC
>.|10|.|TRBJ1-1|TRBV27
CASGLTEAFF
TGTGCCAGCGGGTTGACTGAAGCTTTCTTT
>.|15|.|TRBJ2-3|TRBV5-1
CASSLAPTGGDTQYF
TGCGCCAGCAGCTTGGCCCCGACAGGAGGGGATACGCAGTATTTT
>many|13|.|TRBJ1-2|TRBV29-1
CSVGVQGFDGYTF
TGCAGCGTTGGTGTACAGGGTTTCGACGGCTACACCTTC
>many|13|.|TRBJ2-7|TRBV18
CASSPSTGYEQYF
TGTGCCAGCTCACCATCGACAGGCTACGAGCAGTACTTC
>.|15|TRBD2|TRBJ2-1|TRBV3-1
CASGNSGSPYNEQFF
TGTGCCAGCGGAAATAGCGGGAGCCCCTACAATGAGCAGTTCTTC
>many|16|.|TRBJ2-1|TRBV25-1
CASSERAGSSYNEQFF
TGTGCCAGCAGTGAGAGGGCAGGGAGCTCTTACAATGAGCAGTTCTTC
>many|17|.|TRBJ1-6|TRBV15
CATSRDRSGTRNSPLHF
TGTGCCACCAGCAGAGATCGGTCAGGGACGCGTAATTCACCCCTCCACTTT
>many|19|.|TRBJ1-1|TRBV5-1
CASSLEFVGFRKGDTEAFF
TGCGCCAGCAGCTTGGAATTCGTGGGGTTCCGGAAGGGAGACACTGAAGCTTTCTTT
>many|15|.|TRBJ2-2|TRBV7-9
CASSLRGPNTGELFF
TGTGCCAGCAGCTTGCGAGGCCCGAACACCGGGGAGCTGTTTTTT
>few|12|.|TRBJ1-2|TRBV13
CASRKGWSGYTF
TGTGCCAGCCGAAAGGGCTGGAGTGGCTACACCTTC
>.|16|TRBD2|TRBJ2-1|TRBV20-1
CCANRGTSGIRDEQFF
TGCTGCGCCAACCGCGGGACTAGCGGGATTCGGGATGAGCAGTTCTTC
>many|16|TRBD2|TRBJ2-7|TRBV20-1
CSAPGLAGEGSYEQYF
TGCAGTGCTCCGGGACTAGCGGGAGAAGGCTCCTACGAGCAGTACTTC
>few|15|TRBD1|TRBJ1-1|TRBV29-1
CSVGPGGAMNTEAFF
TGCAGCGTTGGGCCAGGGGGGGCCATGAACACTGAAGCTTTCTTT
>many|15|TRBD2|TRBJ2-1|TRBV29-1
CSVHTLAGEVNEQFF
TGCAGCGTGCACACCCTAGCGGGAGAGGTCAATGAGCAGTTCTTC
>.|15|TRBD2|TRBJ2-1|TRBV5-1
CASSLWREGIDEQFF
TGCGCCAGCAGCTTGTGGCGGGAGGGGATCGATGAGCAGTTCTTC
>few|13|.|TRBJ1-1|TRBV4-1
CASSQDWGIEAFF
TGCGCCAGCAGCCAAGACTGGGGTATTGAAGCTTTCTTT
>.|14|.|TRBJ2-3|TRBV2
CASSWGGSTDTQYF
TGTGCCAGCAGCTGGGGCGGGAGCACAGATACGCAGTATTTT
>many|15|.|TRBJ2-3|TRBV5-1
CASSFDEGGGVTQYF
TGCGCCAGCAGCTTTGACGAGGGAGGGGGAGTTACGCAGTATTTT
>many|14|.|TRBJ1-2|TRBV5-1
CASSLKDSNYGYTF
TGCGCCAGCAGCTTGAAGGACAGTAACTATGGCTACACCTTC
>.|16|TRBD1|TRBJ2-2|TRBV20-1
CSARERQGIFTGELFF
TGCAGTGCTAGAGAAAGACAGGGGATTTTCACCGGGGAGCTGTTTTTT
>many|14|TRBD2|TRBJ2-1|TRBV20-1
CSATSSGGTNEQFF
TGCAGTGCTACGTCCTCGGGGGGTACCAATGAGCAGTTCTTC
>many|13|TRBD2|TRBJ2-7|TRBV20-1
CSAGTSGAYEQYF
TGCAGTGCTGGGACTAGCGGGGCCTACGAGCAGTACTTC
>many|13|TRBD2|TRBJ2-2|TRBV20-1
CSASGRGTGELFF
TGCAGTGCTAGTGGGAGGGGAACCGGGGAGCTGTTTTTT